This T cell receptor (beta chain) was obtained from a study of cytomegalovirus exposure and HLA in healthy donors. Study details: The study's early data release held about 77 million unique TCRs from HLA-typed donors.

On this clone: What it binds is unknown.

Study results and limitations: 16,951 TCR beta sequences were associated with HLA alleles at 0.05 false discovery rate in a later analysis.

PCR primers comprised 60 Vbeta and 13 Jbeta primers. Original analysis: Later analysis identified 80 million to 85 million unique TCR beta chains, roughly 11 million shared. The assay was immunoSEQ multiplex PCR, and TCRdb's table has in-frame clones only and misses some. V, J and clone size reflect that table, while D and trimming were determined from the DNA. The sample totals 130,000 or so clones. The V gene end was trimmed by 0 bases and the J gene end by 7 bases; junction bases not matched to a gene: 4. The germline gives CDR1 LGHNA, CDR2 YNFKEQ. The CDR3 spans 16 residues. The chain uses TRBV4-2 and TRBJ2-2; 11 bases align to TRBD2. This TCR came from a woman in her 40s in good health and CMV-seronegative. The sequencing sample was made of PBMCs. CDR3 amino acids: CASSQDSGGAGGELFF. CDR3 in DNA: TGTGCCAGCAGCCAAGATAGCGGGGGGGCCGGCGGGGAGCTGTTTTTT.